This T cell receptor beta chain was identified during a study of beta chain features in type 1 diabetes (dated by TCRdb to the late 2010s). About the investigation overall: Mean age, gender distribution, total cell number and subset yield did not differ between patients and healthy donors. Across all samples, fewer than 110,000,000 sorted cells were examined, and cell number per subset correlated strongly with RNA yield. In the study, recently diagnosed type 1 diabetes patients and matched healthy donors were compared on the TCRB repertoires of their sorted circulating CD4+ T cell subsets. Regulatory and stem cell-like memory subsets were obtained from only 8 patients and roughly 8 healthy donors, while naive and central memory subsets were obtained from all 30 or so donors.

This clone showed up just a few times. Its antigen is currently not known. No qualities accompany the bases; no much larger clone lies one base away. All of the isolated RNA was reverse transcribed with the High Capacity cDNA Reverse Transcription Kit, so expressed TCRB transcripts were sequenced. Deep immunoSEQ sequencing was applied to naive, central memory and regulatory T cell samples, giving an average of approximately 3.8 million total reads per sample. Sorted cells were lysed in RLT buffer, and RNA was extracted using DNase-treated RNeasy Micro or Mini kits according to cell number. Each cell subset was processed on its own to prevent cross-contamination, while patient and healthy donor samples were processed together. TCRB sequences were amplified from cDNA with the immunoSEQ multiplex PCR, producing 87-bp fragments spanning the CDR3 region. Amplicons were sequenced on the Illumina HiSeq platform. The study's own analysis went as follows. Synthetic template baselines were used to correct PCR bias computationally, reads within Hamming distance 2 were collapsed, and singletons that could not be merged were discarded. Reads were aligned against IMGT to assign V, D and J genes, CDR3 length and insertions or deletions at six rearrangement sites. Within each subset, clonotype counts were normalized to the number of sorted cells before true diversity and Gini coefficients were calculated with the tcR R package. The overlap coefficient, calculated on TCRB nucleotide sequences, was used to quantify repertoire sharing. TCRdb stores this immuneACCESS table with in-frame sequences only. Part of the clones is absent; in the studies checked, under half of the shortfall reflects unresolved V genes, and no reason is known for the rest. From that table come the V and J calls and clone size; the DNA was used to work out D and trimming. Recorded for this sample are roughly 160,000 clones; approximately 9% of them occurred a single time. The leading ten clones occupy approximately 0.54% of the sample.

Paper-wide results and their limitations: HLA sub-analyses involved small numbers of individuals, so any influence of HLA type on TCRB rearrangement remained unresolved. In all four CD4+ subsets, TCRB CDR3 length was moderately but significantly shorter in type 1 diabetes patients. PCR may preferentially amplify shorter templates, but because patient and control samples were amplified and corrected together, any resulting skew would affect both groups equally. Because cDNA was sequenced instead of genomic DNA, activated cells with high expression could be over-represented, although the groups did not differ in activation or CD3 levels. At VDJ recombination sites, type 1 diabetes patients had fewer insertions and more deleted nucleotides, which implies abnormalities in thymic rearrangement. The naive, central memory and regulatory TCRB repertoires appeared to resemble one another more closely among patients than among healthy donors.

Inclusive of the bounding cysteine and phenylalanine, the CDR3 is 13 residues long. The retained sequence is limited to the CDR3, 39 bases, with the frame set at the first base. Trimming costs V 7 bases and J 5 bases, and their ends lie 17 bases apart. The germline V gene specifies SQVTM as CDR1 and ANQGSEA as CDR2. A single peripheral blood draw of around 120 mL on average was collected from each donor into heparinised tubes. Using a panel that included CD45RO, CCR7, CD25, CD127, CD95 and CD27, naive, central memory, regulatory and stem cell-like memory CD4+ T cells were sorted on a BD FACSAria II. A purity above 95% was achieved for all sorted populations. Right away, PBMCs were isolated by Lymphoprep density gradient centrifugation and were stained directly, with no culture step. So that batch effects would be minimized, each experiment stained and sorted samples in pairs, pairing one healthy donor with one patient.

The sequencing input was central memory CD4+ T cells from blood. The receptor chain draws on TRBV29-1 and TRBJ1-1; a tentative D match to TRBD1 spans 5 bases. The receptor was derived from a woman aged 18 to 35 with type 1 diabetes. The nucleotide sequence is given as TGCAGCGGGACTGGGGGGGATCGGACTGAAGCTTTCTTT. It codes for CSGTGGDRTEAFF.